This entry lists 25 T cell receptor beta chains sequenced from one sample in a study of neurological immune-mediated disorders (dated by TCRdb to between 2017 and 2020). The library was built by means of 5' RACE. Sequencer: Illumina HiSeq 2500. TCRdb cleaned the public reads at Q25 with fastp, built clones with MiXCR and kept in-frame beta chains. Rows merge per CDR3 protein into single entries with the most common DNA and genes. Here the sample has tens of thousands of distinct CDR3 sequences; 3% to 4.5% occur a single time. The ten largest clonotypes hold about 1.9% of the sample. Source material: CD4+ T cells from blood. These receptors all stem from a woman in her thirties or forties with multiple sclerosis.

The V and J genes are TRBV5-6 and TRBJ2-5; 7 bases match TRBD1. CDR1 is SGHDT and CDR2 is YYEEEE in the germline V gene. The CDR3 contains 14 residues. Trimming removed 4 bases from V and 2 bases from J; junction bases left unmatched: 5. CDR3 coding DNA: TGTGCCAGCAGCATCCGGGACAGACAAGAGACCCAGTACTTC. Its protein is CASSIRDRQETQYF.

In this sample, this clonotype turned up many times. The chain couples TRBV10-3 to TRBJ2-3; D may correspond to TRBD1 or TRBD2 (5 bases each). The V gene's germline CDR1 is ENHRY and CDR2 SYGVKD. Trimming took off 0 bases at V and 6 bases at J, with 13 bases between the two ends. The length of the CDR3 is 15 residues. The CDR3 coding sequence is TGTGCCATCAGTGAGTCGACGAGGGGTGGGGATACGCAGTATTTT. Protein sequence: CAISESTRGGDTQYF.

The table lists this clonotype with a few counts. V is TRBV4-2 and J is TRBJ2-7, with D perhaps matching TRBD2 (6 bases). CDR1 is LGHNA and CDR2 is YNFKEQ in the germline V gene. The ends were cut back, 1 base at V and 0 bases at J, with 7 bases in the middle. The CDR3 sequence is 14 residues long. CDR3 bases: TGTGCCAGCAGCCAAGTGGGGGGCTCCTACGAGCAGTACTTC. Translation gives CASSQVGGSYEQYF.

This clonotype was counted many times. This chain uses TRBV20-1 with TRBJ1-2; D might be TRBD1 (6 bases). Germline-derived CDR1 and CDR2 are DFQATT and SNEGSKA (reference sequence). The V end was cut by 5 bases, the J end by 5 bases, with 18 bases between. This CDR3 region has 14 residues. CDR3 region: CSALRTGTIYGYTF. CDR3 in DNA: TGCAGTGCTCTCCGTACAGGGACTATTTATGGCTACACCTTC.

This clonotype was counted many times. The chain recombines TRBV4-1 with TRBJ2-2; maybe TRBD2 (5 bases). The CDR3 sequence is 16 residues long. CDR1 is MGHRA and CDR2 is YSYEKL in the germline V gene. V was trimmed by 4 bases and J by 2 bases, leaving 14 bases between them. CDR3 DNA: TGCGCCAGCAGCCTACTCCGGGAAACCAACACCGGGGAGCTGTTTTTT. It codes for CASSLLRETNTGELFF.

Many counts were recorded for this clonotype. V and J are TRBV29-1 and TRBJ2-7, with 12 bases matching TRBD1. The germline CDR1 and CDR2 sequences are SQVTM and ANQGSEA. V was pared by 6 bases and J by 3 bases, with 6 bases of the junction left unmatched. This CDR3 is built from 14 residues. CDR3 in amino acids: CSVAGTGGLYEQYF. The DNA of the CDR3 is TGCAGCGTCGCGGGGACAGGGGGCCTCTACGAGCAGTACTTC.

This clonotype was recorded many times. The V gene is TRBV4-1, the J gene TRBJ1-1; no reliable D call. Trimming cost V 1 base and J 3 bases, with 12 bases left between them. Germline values: CDR1 MGHRA, CDR2 YSYEKL. This CDR3 has 15 amino acids. For the CDR3, the DNA is TGCGCCAGCAGCCAAGGGCCTTTCGGGGACACTGAAGCTTTCTTT. It encodes CASSQGPFGDTEAFF.

This clonotype was observed at least ten times. V usage is TRBV9 and J usage is TRBJ2-7, with TRBD1 identical over 9 bases. CDR1 is SGDLS, CDR2 YYNGEE, per germline. The junction had 2 bases not matched to a gene; V was cut back by 0 bases and J by 1 base. The CDR3 extends over 15 amino acids. CDR3 region: CASSVEGQGSYEQYF. The CDR3 coding sequence is TGTGCCAGCAGCGTAGAGGGACAGGGATCCTACGAGCAGTACTTC.

Ten or more counts support this clonotype. The chain carries TRBV9 and TRBJ2-5; D is perhaps TRBD2 (7 bases). The CDR3 runs 16 residues. V was cut by 2 bases and J by 1 base, with 15 bases left in between. Germline CDR1 SGDLS, CDR2 YYNGEE. The CDR3 region is CASSVSGGRPQETQYF. CDR3 bases: TGTGCCAGCAGCGTGTCCGGGGGGCGTCCCCAAGAGACCCAGTACTTC.

This clonotype was seen repeatedly, ten times or more. The gene calls are TRBV3-1 and TRBJ2-2; 11 nucleotides agree with TRBD1. The V gene end was trimmed by 7 bases and the J gene end by 6 bases; junction bases not matched to a gene: 7. The CDR3 is made up of 15 amino acids. The V gene's germline CDR1 is LGHDT and CDR2 YNNKEL (reference sequence). CDR3 loop: CASTGDRGESGELFF. The CDR3 nucleotides read TGTGCCAGCACCGGGGACAGGGGGGAGTCCGGGGAGCTGTTTTTT.

This clonotype showed up many times. The chain couples TRBV20-1 to TRBJ2-1; D uncertain. Germline V gene data show CDR1 as DFQATT and CDR2 as SNEGSKA (reference sequence). The CDR3 length is 15 residues. V gave up 3 bases and J gave up 5 bases, with 17 bases separating them. CDR3 coding DNA: TGCAGTGCTAGCTACGTCTTAGCTGATCACAATGAGCAGTTCTTC. As protein: CSASYVLADHNEQFF.

In this sample, this clonotype turned up many times. The J gene is TRBJ2-3, the V gene TRBV6-1, with 7 bases matching TRBD1. With 3 bases clipped from V and 2 bases from J, the junction kept 2 bases outside the gene matches. Germline loops: CDR1 MNHNS, CDR2 SASEGT. The CDR3 runs to 14 residues. CDR3 in DNA: TGTGCCAGCAGTGACAGGGGGATCACAGATACGCAGTATTTT. It encodes CASSDRGITDTQYF.

This clonotype was seen more than once but under ten times. The gene calls are TRBV5-1 and TRBJ1-1; D ambiguous. The CDR3 consists of 13 residues. The germline gives CDR1 SGHRS, CDR2 YFSETQ. V was shortened by 6 bases and J by 1 base, with 10 bases between the two germline ends. This chain's CDR3 is CASIGNENTEAFF. CDR3 DNA sequence: TGCGCCAGCATTGGAAATGAGAACACTGAAGCTTTCTTT.

This clonotype was observed at least ten times. This sequence joins TRBV4-2 and TRBJ1-2; TRBD1 aligns across 7 bases. J lost 0 bases, V lost 2 bases, and 9 bases had no gene match. Looked up from germline, CDR1 is LGHNA and CDR2 is YNFKEQ. There are 17 residues in the CDR3. Here the CDR3 DNA reads TGTGCCAGCAGCCAACCCCAGGGGGTTGGGGCTAACTATGGCTACACCTTC. Residues: CASSQPQGVGANYGYTF.

This clonotype has ten or more counts. The chain combines TRBV9 with TRBJ1-6; unclear D gene. Trimming took off 4 bases at V and 6 bases at J, with 11 bases between the two ends. The CDR3 has 14 amino acids. Germline CDR1 is SGDLS and CDR2 is YYNGEE. Here the CDR3 reads CASSLREFNSPLHF. The DNA of the CDR3 is TGTGCCAGCAGCTTGAGGGAGTTTAATTCACCCCTCCACTTT.

This clonotype showed up just a few times. J is TRBJ2-7 and V is TRBV18; D is ambiguous. The CDR3 extends over 13 amino acids. Germline V CDR1 and CDR2: KGHSH, LQKENI. Trimming stripped 2 bases from V and 0 bases from J, with 5 bases between. The CDR3 DNA follows: TGTGCCAGCTCACCATCGGACTCCTACGAGCAGTACTTC. Its protein is CASSPSDSYEQYF.

This clonotype has a count of ten or more. The chain has TRBV4-2 and TRBJ2-1, with D possibly TRBD1 on 6 matching bases. The CDR3 consists of 14 residues. V was pared by 1 base and J by 8 bases, with 12 bases between. Germline values: CDR1 LGHNA, CDR2 YNFKEQ. The CDR3, as DNA: TGTGCCAGCAGCCAAGTGCGGCCAGGGGATGAGCAGTTCTTC. Residues: CASSQVRPGDEQFF.

The J gene is TRBJ2-7, the V gene TRBV29-1; 9 bases map to TRBD1. Germline V CDR1 and CDR2: SQVTM, ANQGSEA. The CDR3 length is 14 residues. After removal of 7 bases from V and 0 bases from J, the junction contained 7 bases not matched to a gene. The DNA of the CDR3 is TGCAGCGCCCTACAGGGGGCAAGCTCCTACGAGCAGTACTTC. It is translated as CSALQGASSYEQYF.

This clonotype showed up many times. The gene calls are TRBV6-6 and TRBJ1-2; 9 bases are shared with TRBD1. The germline gives CDR1 MNHNY, CDR2 SVGAGI (reference sequence). V lost 2 bases, J lost 1 base, and 5 bases stayed unmatched. The CDR3 length is 16 residues. CDR3 nucleotides: TGTGCCAGCAGTTACACGCACAGGGGGCGTAACTATGGCTACACCTTC. Translation: CASSYTHRGRNYGYTF.

This clonotype appeared many times. This sequence joins TRBV5-1 and TRBJ2-1, with a possible D match to TRBD2 (6 bases). Germline V lookup: CDR1 SGHRS, CDR2 YFSETQ. V was shortened by 4 bases and J by 6 bases, with 17 bases between the two germline ends. The CDR3 loop spans 15 amino acids. DNA for the CDR3: TGCGCCAGCAGCGATGAACTTAGCGGTGTCAATGAGCAGTTCTTC. Translating gives CASSDELSGVNEQFF.

There are many counts of this clonotype. This chain connects TRBV10-2 to TRBJ2-7; weak D call: TRBD2 (6 bases). Trimming took 0 bases from V and 2 from J, leaving 8 bases between them. Germline V gene sequence: CDR1 WSHSY, CDR2 SAAADI. The CDR3 has 14 residues. The CDR3 sequence: CASSESGGAYEQYF. CDR3 nucleotide sequence: TGCGCCAGCAGTGAGTCGGGGGGTGCCTACGAGCAGTACTTC.

This clonotype was counted many times. This chain uses TRBV11-2 with TRBJ2-2; maybe TRBD1 (6 bases). Germline V CDR1 and CDR2: SGHAT, FQNNGV. The CDR3 has 15 residues. Trimming took 4 bases from V and 5 from J, leaving 14 bases between them. The CDR3 region is CASSSLTGPTGELFF. DNA for the CDR3: TGTGCCAGCAGCTCACTGACAGGACCAACCGGGGAGCTGTTTTTT.

This clonotype was seen at least ten times. This chain uses TRBV27 with TRBJ2-3; D call uncertain. The CDR3 spans 15 residues. V was trimmed by 4 bases and J by 1 base, leaving 12 bases between them. The germline CDR1 and CDR2 sequences are MNHEY and SMNVEV (reference sequence). The CDR3, as DNA: TGTGCCAGCAGTTCAACCCTTGAACGCACAGATACGCAGTATTTT. Protein: CASSSTLERTDTQYF.

The sample holds many counts of this clonotype. This chain uses TRBV5-1 with TRBJ2-3; D ambiguous. Germline V gene data show CDR1 as SGHRS and CDR2 as YFSETQ. V was clipped by 1 base and J by 1 base, with 7 bases between them. The CDR3 is 14 amino acids. The CDR3 spells CASSLIRGTDTQYF. The CDR3 DNA follows: TGCGCCAGCAGCTTGATAAGGGGCACAGATACGCAGTATTTT. Complete variable domain (other parts from reference TRBV5-1 and TRBJ2-3): KAGVTQTPRYLIKTRGQQVTLSCSPISGHRSVSWYQQTPGQGLQFLFEYFSETQRNKGNFPGRFSGRQFSNSRSEMNVSTLELGDSALYLCASSLIRGTDTQYFGPGTRLTVL.

This clonotype was observed at least ten times. The genes are TRBV5-1 and TRBJ2-7; TRBD1 might be the D (6 bases). Trimming shortened V by 0 bases and J by 3 bases, and 10 bases separated the two germline ends. The CDR3 spans 14 residues. Germline V gene data show CDR1 as SGHRS and CDR2 as YFSETQ. DNA for the CDR3: TGCGCCAGCAGCTTGGCGGCAGGGGTCTACGAGCAGTACTTC. It is translated as CASSLAAGVYEQYF. Variable domain in full (rest from reference TRBV5-1 and TRBJ2-7): KAGVTQTPRYLIKTRGQQVTLSCSPISGHRSVSWYQQTPGQGLQFLFEYFSETQRNKGNFPGRFSGRQFSNSRSEMNVSTLELGDSALYLCASSLAAGVYEQYFGPGTRLTVT.